Sequencing of this TCR beta chain was carried out in a study of low-dose radiotherapy and immunotherapy resistance in tumors. At the level of the study: Cyclophosphamide infusions of 200 mg/m2 came every two weeks, one day before radiation-immunotherapy.

This clonotype was seen repeatedly, ten times or more. TCRs were put through roughly 20 PCR cycles of amplification with Phusion. A constant-region primer and the V-primer adapter served as the primer pair. In vitro transcription amplified the mRNA that had been isolated. Each CDR3 protein is one row after TCRdb ran MiXCR on the reads. The sample lists some 45,000 distinct CDR3 sequences; around 11% were seen once. Time point indicated: before trial treatment. Germline lookup yields CDR1 LGHDT and CDR2 YNNKEL (reference sequence). V lost 1 base, J lost 0 bases, and 7 bases lay in between. The CDR3 has 15 residues.

The chain recombines TRBV3-1 with TRBJ1-3; no reliable D call. Sequenced material: PBMCs, taken before treatment. This receptor was obtained from a female donor with ovarian cancer. DNA for the CDR3: TGTGCCAGCAGCCAAGGGAGAGTCTCTGGAAACACCATATATTTT. Translated: CASSQGRVSGNTIYF. Looking up the rest from reference TRBV3-1 and TRBJ1-3 gives the full variable domain: DTAVSQTPKYLVTQMGNDKSIKCEQNLGHDTMYWYKQDSKKFLKIMFSYNNKELIINETVPNRFSPKSPDKAHLNLHINSLELGDSAVYFCASSQGRVSGNTIYFGEGSWLTVV.